This TCR beta chain emerged from a study of blood T cell repertoires in COVID-19. Study details: Samples taken during acute and convalescent COVID-19 were collected in the United States, Italy and Spain. In each case, the material was cDNA or gDNA derived from T cells, B-cell-depleted T cells, or PBMCs.

The CDR3 is 16 residues long. Germline-derived CDR1 and CDR2 are LGHDT and YNNKEL (reference sequence). V lost 1 base and J lost 8; bases outside the gene matches: 10. Study processing details: From reference gene primer amplification, estimates of nucleated cell counts were derived. Data came from immunoSEQ multiplex PCR; TCRdb stores just in-frame clones and leaves some out. Clonal size and the V and J genes are those of that table, whereas D and trimming came from the DNA. Of 210,000 or so clones in the sample, about nine tenths were seen once. The chain uses TRBV3-1 (or the pseudogene TRBV3-2) and TRBJ2-1; 8 bases are shared with TRBD2. The TCR sequence derives from a man in his forties or fifties with acute or convalescent COVID-19. The material sequenced was peripheral blood. Written as DNA, the CDR3 is TGTGCCAGCAGCCAAGTGGCGGGGGGAGGTTCGTATGAGCAGTTCTTC. Its translation is CASSQVAGGGSYEQFF.